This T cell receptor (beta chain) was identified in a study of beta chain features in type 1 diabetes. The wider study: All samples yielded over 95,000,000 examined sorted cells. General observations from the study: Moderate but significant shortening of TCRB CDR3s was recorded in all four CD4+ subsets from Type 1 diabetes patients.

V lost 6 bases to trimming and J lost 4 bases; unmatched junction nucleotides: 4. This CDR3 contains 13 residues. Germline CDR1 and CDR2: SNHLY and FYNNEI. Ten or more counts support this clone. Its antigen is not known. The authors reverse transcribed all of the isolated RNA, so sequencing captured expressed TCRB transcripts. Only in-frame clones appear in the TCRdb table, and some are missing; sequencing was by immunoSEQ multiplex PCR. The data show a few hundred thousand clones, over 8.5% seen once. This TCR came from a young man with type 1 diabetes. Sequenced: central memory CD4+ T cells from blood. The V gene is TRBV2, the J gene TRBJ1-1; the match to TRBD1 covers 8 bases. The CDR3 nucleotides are TGTGCCAGCAGAGGACAGGGTATCACTGAAGCTTTCTTT. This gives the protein CASRGQGITEAFF. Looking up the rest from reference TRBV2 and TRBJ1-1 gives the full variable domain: EPEVTQTPSHQVTQMGQEVILRCVPISNHLYFYWYRQILGQKVEFLVSFYNNEISEKSEIFDDQFSVERPDGSNFTLKIRSTKLEDSAMYFCASRGQGITEAFFGQGTRLTVV.